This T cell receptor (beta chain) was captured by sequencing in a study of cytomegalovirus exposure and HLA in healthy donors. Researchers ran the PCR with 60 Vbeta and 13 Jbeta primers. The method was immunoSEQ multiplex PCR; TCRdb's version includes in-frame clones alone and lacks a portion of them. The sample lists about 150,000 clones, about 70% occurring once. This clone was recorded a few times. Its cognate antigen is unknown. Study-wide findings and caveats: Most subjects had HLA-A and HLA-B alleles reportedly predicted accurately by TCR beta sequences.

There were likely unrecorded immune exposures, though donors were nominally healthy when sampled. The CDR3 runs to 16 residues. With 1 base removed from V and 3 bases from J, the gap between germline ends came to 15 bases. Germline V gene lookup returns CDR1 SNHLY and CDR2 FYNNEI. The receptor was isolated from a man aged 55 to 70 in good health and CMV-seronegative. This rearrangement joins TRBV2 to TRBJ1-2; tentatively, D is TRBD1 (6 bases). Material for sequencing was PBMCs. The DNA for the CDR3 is TGTGCCAGCAGTGAAGAGGTGGGCAGGGGCTACTATGGCTACACCTTC. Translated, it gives CASSEEVGRGYYGYTF.